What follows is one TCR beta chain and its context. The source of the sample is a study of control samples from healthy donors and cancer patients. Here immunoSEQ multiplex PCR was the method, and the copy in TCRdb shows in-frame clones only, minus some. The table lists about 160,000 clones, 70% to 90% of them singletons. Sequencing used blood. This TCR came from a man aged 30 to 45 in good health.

CDR3 protein: CSAPSYEQYF. Written as DNA, the CDR3 is TGCAGTGCTCCGTCCTACGAGCAGTACTTC. The V and J genes are TRBV20-1 and TRBJ2-7; D gene ambiguous. The V end was cut by 5 bases, the J end by 1 base, with 3 bases between. Germline-derived CDR1 and CDR2 are DFQATT and SNEGSKA (reference sequence). CDR3 length: 10 amino acids.